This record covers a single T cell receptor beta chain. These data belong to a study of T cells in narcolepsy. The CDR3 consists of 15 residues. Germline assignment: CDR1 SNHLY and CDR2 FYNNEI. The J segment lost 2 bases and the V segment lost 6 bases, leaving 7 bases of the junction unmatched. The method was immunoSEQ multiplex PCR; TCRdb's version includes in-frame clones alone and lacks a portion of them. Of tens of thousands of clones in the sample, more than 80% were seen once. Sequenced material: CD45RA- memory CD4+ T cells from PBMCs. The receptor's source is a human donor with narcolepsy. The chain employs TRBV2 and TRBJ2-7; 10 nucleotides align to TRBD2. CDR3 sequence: CASSGGLADAYEQYF. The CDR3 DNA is TGTGCCAGCAGCGGCGGACTAGCGGATGCCTACGAGCAGTACTTC.